This TCR beta chain was sequenced in a study of blood T cells in healthy people across ages. The overall study: About one barcoded beta molecule per two T cells was captured by template switching.

A minimum of 7 million PBMCs was isolated per sample. This clonotype was counted ten times or more. Its matching antigen is unknown. Being one base from a much bigger clone, this may be a read error. Notes on the study in general: Naive T cell percentage strongly correlated with TCR beta diversity.

Through a sample-barcoded 5' primer and a J-beta primer mix, a second PCR was run for roughly 6 to 12 cycles. A template-switch adaptor containing 12 random nucleotides labeled each cDNA molecule. TCRdb independently ran MiXCR on the 5' RACE reads; one entry per CDR3 protein. This table has just under 900,000 distinct CDR3 sequences, 25% to 30% appearing once. Sequenced input: blood. This clonotype originated in a woman aged 80 or older in good health.

CDR3: CASSLLFGRGETQYF. The CDR3 DNA is TGTGCCAGCAGTTTATTATTCGGCAGGGGGGAGACCCAGTACTTC. The chain is built from TRBV12-3 or TRBV12-4 and TRBJ2-5; 7 positions match TRBD1. The CDR3 loop spans 15 amino acids. J was trimmed by 5 bases and V by 2 bases; bases with no gene match: 8.